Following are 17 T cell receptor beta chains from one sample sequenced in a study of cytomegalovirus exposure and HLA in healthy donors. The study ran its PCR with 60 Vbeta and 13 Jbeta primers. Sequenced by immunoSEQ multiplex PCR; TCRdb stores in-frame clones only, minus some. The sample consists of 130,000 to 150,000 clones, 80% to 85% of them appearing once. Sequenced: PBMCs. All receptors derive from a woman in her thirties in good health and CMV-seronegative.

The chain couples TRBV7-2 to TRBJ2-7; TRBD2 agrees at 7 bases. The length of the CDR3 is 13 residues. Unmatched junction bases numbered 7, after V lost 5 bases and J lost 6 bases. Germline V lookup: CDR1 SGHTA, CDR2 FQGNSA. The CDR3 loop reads CASSSGTSGEQYF. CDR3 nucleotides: TGTGCCAGCAGCAGCGGGACGTCTGGCGAGCAGTACTTC.

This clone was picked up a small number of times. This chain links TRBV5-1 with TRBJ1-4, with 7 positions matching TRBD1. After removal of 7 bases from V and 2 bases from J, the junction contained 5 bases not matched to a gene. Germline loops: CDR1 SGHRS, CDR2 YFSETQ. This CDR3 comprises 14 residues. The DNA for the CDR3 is TGCGCCAGCGGAAGGGGGCAGACTAATGAAAAACTGTTTTTT. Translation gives CASGRGQTNEKLFF. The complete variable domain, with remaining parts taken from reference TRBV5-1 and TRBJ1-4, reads KAGVTQTPRYLIKTRGQQVTLSCSPISGHRSVSWYQQTPGQGLQFLFEYFSETQRNKGNFPGRFSGRQFSNSRSEMNVSTLELGDSALYLCASGRGQTNEKLFFGSGTQLSVL.

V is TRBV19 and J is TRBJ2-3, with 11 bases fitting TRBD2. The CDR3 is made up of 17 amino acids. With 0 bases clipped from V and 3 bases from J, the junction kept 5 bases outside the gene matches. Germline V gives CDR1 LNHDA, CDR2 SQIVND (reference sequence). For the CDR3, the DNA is TGTGCCAGTAGTATAGATCAACTAGCGGGAGAGACAGATACGCAGTATTTT. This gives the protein CASSIDQLAGETDTQYF.

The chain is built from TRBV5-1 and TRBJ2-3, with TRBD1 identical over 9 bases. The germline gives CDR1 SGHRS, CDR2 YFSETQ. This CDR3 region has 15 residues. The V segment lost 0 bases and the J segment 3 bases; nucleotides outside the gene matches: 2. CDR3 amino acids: CASSLAGTGTDTQYF. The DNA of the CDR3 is TGCGCCAGCAGCTTGGCCGGGACAGGGACAGATACGCAGTATTTT.

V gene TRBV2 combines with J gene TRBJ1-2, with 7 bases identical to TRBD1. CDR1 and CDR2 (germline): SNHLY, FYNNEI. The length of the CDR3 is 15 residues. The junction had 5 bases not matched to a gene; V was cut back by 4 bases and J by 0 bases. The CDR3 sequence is CASSASRGTNYGYTF. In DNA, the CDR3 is TGTGCCAGCAGTGCATCCAGGGGGACTAACTATGGCTACACCTTC. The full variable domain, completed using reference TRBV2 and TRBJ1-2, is EPEVTQTPSHQVTQMGQEVILRCVPISNHLYFYWYRQILGQKVEFLVSFYNNEISEKSEIFDDQFSVERPDGSNFTLKIRSTKLEDSAMYFCASSASRGTNYGYTFGSGTRLTVV.

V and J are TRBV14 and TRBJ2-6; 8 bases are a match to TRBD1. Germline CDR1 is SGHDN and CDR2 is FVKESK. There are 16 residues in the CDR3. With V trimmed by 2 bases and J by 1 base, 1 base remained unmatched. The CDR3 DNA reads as TGTGCCAGCAGCCAACGACAGGGGTCTGGGGCCAACGTCCTGACTTTC. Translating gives CASSQRQGSGANVLTF. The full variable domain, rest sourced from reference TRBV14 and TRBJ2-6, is EAGVTQFPSHSVIEKGQTVTLRCDPISGHDNLYWYRRVMGKEIKFLLHFVKESKQDESGMPNNRFLAERTGGTYSTLKVQPAELEDSGVYFCASSQRQGSGANVLTFGAGSRLTVL.

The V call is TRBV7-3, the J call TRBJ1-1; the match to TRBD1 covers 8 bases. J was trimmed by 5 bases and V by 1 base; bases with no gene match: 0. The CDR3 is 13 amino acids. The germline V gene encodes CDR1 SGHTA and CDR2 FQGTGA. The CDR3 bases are TGTGCCAGCAGCTTAAGACAGGGGACTGAAGCTTTCTTT. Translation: CASSLRQGTEAFF.

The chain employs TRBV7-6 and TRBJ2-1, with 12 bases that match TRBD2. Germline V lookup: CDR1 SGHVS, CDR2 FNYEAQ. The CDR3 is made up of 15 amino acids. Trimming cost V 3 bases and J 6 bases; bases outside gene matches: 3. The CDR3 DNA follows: TGTGCCAGCAGCTTCAGGACTAGCGGGATCAATGAGCAGTTCTTC. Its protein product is CASSFRTSGINEQFF. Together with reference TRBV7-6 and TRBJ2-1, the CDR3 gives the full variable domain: GAGVSQSPRYKVTKRGQDVALRCDPISGHVSLYWYRQALGQGPEFLTYFNYEAQQDKSGLPNDRFSAERPEGSISTLTIQRTEQRDSAMYRCASSFRTSGINEQFFGPGTRLTVL.

The chain's CDR3 is CASSPSDTLSYEQYF. The CDR3 coding sequence is TGTGCCAGCAGCCCATCGGACACTCTCTCCTACGAGCAGTACTTC. This chain uses TRBV7-2 with TRBJ2-7; tentative D call: TRBD1 (5 bases). The V end was cut by 5 bases, the J end by 0 bases, with 14 bases between. The CDR3 contains 15 residues. Germline CDR1 and CDR2: SGHTA and FQGNSA.

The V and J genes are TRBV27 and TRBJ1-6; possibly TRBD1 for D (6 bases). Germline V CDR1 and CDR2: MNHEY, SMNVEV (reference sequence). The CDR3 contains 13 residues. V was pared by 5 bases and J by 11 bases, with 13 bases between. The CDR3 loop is CASSTPGHAPLHF. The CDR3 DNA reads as TGTGCCAGCAGTACTCCGGGACATGCACCCCTCCACTTT.

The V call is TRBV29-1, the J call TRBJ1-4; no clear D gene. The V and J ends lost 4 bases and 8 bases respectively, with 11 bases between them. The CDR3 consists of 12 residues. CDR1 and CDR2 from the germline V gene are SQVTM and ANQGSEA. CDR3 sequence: CSVGGGYEKLFF. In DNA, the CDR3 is TGCAGCGTTGGAGGAGGGTACGAAAAACTGTTTTTT.

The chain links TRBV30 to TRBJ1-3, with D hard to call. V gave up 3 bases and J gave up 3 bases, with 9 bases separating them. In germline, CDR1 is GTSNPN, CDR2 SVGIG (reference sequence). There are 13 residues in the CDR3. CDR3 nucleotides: TGTGCCTGGAGAACGGGAAATGGAAACACCATATATTTT. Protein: CAWRTGNGNTIYF.

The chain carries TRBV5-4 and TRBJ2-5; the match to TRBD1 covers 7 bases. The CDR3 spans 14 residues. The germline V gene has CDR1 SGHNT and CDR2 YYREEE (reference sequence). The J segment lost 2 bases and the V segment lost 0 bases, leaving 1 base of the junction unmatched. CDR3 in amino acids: CASSLAGQQETQYF. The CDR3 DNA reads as TGTGCCAGCAGCTTGGCGGGACAGCAAGAGACCCAGTACTTC.

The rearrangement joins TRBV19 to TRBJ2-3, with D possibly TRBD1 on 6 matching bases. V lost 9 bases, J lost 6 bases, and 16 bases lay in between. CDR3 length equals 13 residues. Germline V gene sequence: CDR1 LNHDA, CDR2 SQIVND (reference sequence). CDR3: CASLKQGYDTQYF. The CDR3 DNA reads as TGTGCCAGCCTAAAACAGGGATACGATACGCAGTATTTT.

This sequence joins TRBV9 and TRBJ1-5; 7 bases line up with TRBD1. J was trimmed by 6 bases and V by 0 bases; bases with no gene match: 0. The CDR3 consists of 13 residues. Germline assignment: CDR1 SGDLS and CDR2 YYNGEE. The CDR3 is CASSVGQGQPQHF. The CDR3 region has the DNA TGTGCCAGCAGCGTAGGACAGGGTCAGCCCCAGCATTTT. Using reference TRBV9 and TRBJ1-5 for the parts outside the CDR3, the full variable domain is DSGVTQTPKHLITATGQRVTLRCSPRSGDLSVYWYQQSLDQGLQFLIQYYNGEERAKGNILERFSAQQFPDLHSELNLSSLELGDSALYFCASSVGQGQPQHFGDGTRLSIL.

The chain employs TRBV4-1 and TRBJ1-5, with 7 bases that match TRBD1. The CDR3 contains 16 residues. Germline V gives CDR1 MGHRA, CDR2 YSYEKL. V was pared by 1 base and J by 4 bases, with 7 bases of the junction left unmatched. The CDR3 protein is CASSQAWTGHNQPQHF. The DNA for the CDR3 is TGCGCCAGCAGCCAAGCCTGGACAGGTCATAATCAGCCCCAGCATTTT.

The CDR3 DNA sequence: TGTGCCAGCAGCACCCAAATTCTCGGTCGGGGGGGGAAAAACATTCAGTACTTC. It translates to CASSTQILGRGGKNIQYF. The rearrangement joins TRBV21-1 to TRBJ2-4; TRBD2 is the table's D call, not checked against the DNA. TRBV21-1 is recorded as a pseudogene. This CDR3 spans 18 amino acids.